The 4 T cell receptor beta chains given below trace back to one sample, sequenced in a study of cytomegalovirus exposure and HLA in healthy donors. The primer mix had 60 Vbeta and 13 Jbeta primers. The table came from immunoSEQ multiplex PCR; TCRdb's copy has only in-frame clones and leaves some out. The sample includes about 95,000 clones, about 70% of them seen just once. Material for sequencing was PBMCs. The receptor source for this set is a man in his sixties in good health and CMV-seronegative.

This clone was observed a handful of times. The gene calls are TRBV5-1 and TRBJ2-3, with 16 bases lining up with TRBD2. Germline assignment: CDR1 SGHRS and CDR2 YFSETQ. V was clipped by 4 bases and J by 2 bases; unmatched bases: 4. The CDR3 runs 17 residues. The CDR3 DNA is TGCGCCAGCAGCCAGGGACTAGCGGGGGGGACCACAGATACGCAGTATTTT. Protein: CASSQGLAGGTTDTQYF.

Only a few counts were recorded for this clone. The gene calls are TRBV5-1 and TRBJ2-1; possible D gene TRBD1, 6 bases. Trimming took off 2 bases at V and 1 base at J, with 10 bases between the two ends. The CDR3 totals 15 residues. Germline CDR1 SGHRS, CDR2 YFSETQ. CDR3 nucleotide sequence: TGCGCCAGCAGCTTCGAGGGGGTTTCCTACAATGAGCAGTTCTTC. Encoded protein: CASSFEGVSYNEQFF.

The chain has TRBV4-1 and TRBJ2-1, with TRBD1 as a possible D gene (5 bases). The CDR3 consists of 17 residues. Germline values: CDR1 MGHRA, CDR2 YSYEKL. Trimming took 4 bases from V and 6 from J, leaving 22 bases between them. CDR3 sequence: CASSLTYSGGASNEQFF. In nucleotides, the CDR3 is TGCGCCAGCAGCCTTACCTACTCCGGTGGGGCCTCCAATGAGCAGTTCTTC.

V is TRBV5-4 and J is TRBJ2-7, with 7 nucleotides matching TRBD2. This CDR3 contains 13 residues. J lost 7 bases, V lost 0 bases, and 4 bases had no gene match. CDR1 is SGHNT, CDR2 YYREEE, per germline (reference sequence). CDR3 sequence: CASSLVQGGEQYF. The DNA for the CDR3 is TGTGCCAGCAGCTTGGTTCAGGGAGGGGAGCAGTACTTC. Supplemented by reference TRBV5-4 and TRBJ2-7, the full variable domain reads ETGVTQSPTHLIKTRGQQVTLRCSSQSGHNTVSWYQQALGQGPQFIFQYYREEENGRGNFPPRFSGLQFPNYSSELNVNALELDDSALYLCASSLVQGGEQYFGPGTRLTVT.